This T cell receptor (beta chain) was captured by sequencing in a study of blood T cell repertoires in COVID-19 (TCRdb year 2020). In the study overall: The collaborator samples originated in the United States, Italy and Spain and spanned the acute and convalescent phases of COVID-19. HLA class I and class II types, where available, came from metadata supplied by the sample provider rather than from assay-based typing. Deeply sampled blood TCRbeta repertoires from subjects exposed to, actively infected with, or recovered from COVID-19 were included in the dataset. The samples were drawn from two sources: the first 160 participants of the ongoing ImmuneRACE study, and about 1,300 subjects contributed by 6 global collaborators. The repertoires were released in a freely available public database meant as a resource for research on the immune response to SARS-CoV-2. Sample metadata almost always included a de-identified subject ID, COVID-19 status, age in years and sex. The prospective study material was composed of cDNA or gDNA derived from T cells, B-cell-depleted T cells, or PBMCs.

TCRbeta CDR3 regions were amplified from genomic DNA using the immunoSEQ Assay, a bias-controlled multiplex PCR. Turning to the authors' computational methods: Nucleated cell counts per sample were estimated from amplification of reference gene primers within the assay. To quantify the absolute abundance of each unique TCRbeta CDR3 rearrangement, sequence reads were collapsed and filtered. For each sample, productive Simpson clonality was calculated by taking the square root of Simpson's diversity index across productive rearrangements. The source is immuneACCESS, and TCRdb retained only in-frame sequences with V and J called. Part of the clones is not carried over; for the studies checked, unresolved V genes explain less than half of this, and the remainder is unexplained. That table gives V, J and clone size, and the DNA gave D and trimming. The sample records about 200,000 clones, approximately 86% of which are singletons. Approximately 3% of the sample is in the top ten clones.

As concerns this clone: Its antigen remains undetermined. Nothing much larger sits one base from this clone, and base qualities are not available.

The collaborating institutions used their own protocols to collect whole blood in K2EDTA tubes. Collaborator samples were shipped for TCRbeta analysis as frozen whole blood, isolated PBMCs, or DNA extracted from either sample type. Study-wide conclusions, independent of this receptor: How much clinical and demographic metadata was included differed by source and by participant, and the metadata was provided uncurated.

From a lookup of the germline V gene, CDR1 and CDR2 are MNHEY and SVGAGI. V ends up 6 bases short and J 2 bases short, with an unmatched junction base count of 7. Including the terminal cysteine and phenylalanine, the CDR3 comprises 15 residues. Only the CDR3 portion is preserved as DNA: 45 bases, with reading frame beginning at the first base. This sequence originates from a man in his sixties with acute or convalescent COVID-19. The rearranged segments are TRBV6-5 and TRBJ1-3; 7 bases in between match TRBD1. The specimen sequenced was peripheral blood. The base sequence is TGTGCCAGCAGCCTTCATCAGGGGGCTGGAAACACCATATATTTT. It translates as CASSLHQGAGNTIYF.